This TCR beta chain was observed in a study of T-cell reconstitution after alpha-beta-depleted transplantation in children. The sample holds a few counts of this clonotype. This sample's TCRbeta library carried unique molecular identifier barcodes. TCRdb passed the PCR reads through MiXCR, listing each CDR3 protein once. The sample has 100,000 or so distinct CDR3 sequences, about 16% seen once; the top ten hold about 19%. This CDR3 comprises 14 residues. Germline CDR1 and CDR2: SGHRS and YFSETQ. V was shortened by 4 bases and J by 10 bases, with 18 bases between the two germline ends. The source is a male patient aged 2 to 10 who had a stem cell transplant for acute lymphoblastic leukemia, so the T cells may come from the graft donor. The chain uses TRBV5-1 and TRBJ2-1, with D uncertain. The specimen comprised PBMCs, mostly from graft donor cells, sampled 180 days after TCRalphabeta/CD19-depleted stem cell transplant. DNA for the CDR3: TGCGCCAGCAGCCCGCTGCCCGCGACAACGGAGCAGTTCTTC. This gives the protein CASSPLPATTEQFF.